This is a list of T cell receptor beta chains from one sample in a study of T cell changes during pregnancy in multiple sclerosis. TCRdb's copy holds only in-frame clones and misses some; the assay was immunoSEQ multiplex PCR. The data show around 43,000 clones, with 90% to 95% seen just once and under 4.5% held by the top ten. Sequences were derived from CD8+ T cells from peripheral blood mononuclear cells, sampled after pregnancy. The receptors originated from a female donor with multiple sclerosis, enrolled in a pregnancy study. Both conserved end residues are part of each CDR3. Fields, in order: V gene, clone size, D gene, J gene, CDR3 DNA, CDR3 protein. The D gene is left open where the match is weak. Not every row has a clone size; where given, it reads once, few, many or a size class.

TRBV4-3	NA	NA	TRBJ2-5	TGCGCCAGCAGCCCAGGGTTGAACGTAGCTGGCGTTGAAGAGACCCAGTACTTC	CASSPGLNVAGVEETQYF
TRBV27	NA	TRBD1	TRBJ1-3	TGTGCCAGCAGTTTACGCCAGGGGGGTGGAAACACCATATATTTT	CASSLRQGGGNTIYF
TRBV2	NA	TRBD2	TRBJ2-5	TGTGCCAGCAGTGTATCCTCTGGACTAGCGGGTGCGCTACAGAAAGGGACCCAGTACTTC	CASSVSSGLAGALQKGTQYF
TRBV18	NA	NA	TRBJ1-2	TGTGCCAGCTCACCCTCCGGGGAGGTCGAGGGCTACACCTTC	CASSPSGEVEGYTF
TRBV14	NA	NA	TRBJ2-7	TGTGCCAGCAGCCCACAGGCAGGAACTATTTACGAGCAGTACTTC	CASSPQAGTIYEQYF
TRBV5-1	NA	NA	TRBJ2-1	TGCGCCAGCAGCTTATACACAGGGTTCGATGAGCAGTTCTTC	CASSLYTGFDEQFF
TRBV10-2	once	TRBD1	TRBJ2-3	TGCGCCAGCAGTGAGTTTACAGGGGGCGCGTCCTCAAGAGGGACAGATACGCAGTATTTT	CASSEFTGGASSRGTDTQYF
TRBV10-3	once	TRBD1	TRBJ1-5	TGTGCCATCAGTGAACAGGGGAGCAATCAGCCCCAGCATTTT	CAISEQGSNQPQHF
TRBV2	NA	NA	TRBJ1-5	TGTGCCAGCAGTGAAGGTCAGGGGAATCAGCCCCAGCATTTT	CASSEGQGNQPQHF
TRBV7-9	NA	NA	TRBJ2-2	TGTGCCAGCAGCTTAGTCACGGTGAACACCGGGGAGCTGTTTTTT	CASSLVTVNTGELFF
TRBV5-5	NA	NA	TRBJ1-1	TGTGCCAGCAGCTTGCGGGGGGGTCATTCTGAAGCTTTCTTT	CASSLRGGHSEAFF
TRBV7-9	NA	NA	TRBJ1-5	TGTGCCAGCAGCCTCGGGGGGGCTAATCAGCCCCAGCATTTT	CASSLGGANQPQHF
TRBV18	NA	TRBD2	TRBJ2-5	TGTGCCAGCTCACGGACTCCCGGGGGGAACCAAGAGACCCAGTACTTC	CASSRTPGGNQETQYF
TRBV15	NA	NA	TRBJ2-7	TGTGCCACCAGTCAGGGGTACGAGCAGTACTTC	CATSQGYEQYF
TRBV2	NA	TRBD1	TRBJ1-2	TGTGCCAGCAGGACAGGGTACGGCTACACCTTC	CASRTGYGYTF
TRBV19	NA	NA	TRBJ1-1	TGTGCCAGTAGTAGTGCCCCTGAGAGATTCTTT	CASSSAPERFF
TRBV5-8	NA	TRBD1	TRBJ2-7	TGCGCCGCGGGGACAGGGTCACCCGAGCAGTACTTC	CAAGTGSPEQYF
TRBV21-1	NA	NA	TRBJ2-7	TGTGCCAGCAGCATGATCGTATGGGCCAGTTTCGCCTACGAGCAGTACTTC	CASSMIVWASFAYEQYF
TRBV6-1	NA	TRBD1	TRBJ1-5	TGTGCCAGCAGTGAAAGGGACAGGGGGGGTAATCAGCCCCAGCATTTT	CASSERDRGGNQPQHF
TRBV6-5	NA	NA	TRBJ2-7	TGTGCCAGCAGTTACGAACAGGACTACGAGCAGTACTTC	CASSYEQDYEQYF
TRBV6-1	NA	TRBD1	TRBJ2-7	TGTGCCAGCAGCCCAGGGGGCTACAGCTCCTACGAGCAGTACTTC	CASSPGGYSSYEQYF
TRBV9	NA	TRBD2	TRBJ2-1	TGTGCCAGCAGCGTAGACGGTGACGGGAGGACGTACAATGAGCAGTTCTTC	CASSVDGDGRTYNEQFF
TRBV10-2	NA	NA	TRBJ1-2	TGCGCCAGCAGTGAGTTAAACAGGGATGGCTACACCTTC	CASSELNRDGYTF
TRBV27	NA	NA	TRBJ2-5	TGTGCCAGCAGTTTAATGGGTGAGGCCCAGTACTTC	CASSLMGEAQYF
TRBV12-5	NA	TRBD2	TRBJ2-3	TGTGCTAGTGGTTTAGGGACTAGCGGCACAGATACGCAGTATTTT	CASGLGTSGTDTQYF
TRBV11-2	NA	TRBD2	TRBJ2-7	TGTGCCAGCAGCGTATCTAGCGGGGGAACCTACGAGCAGTACTTC	CASSVSSGGTYEQYF
TRBV7-9	NA	TRBD1	TRBJ1-1	TGTGCCAGCAGCTTAGCCCAGCAGAAGGCCAGGGGGACTGAAGCTTTCTTT	CASSLAQQKARGTEAFF
TRBV2	NA	TRBD2	TRBJ2-1	TGTGCCAGCAGTGATATACTAGCGGGAGGCGATGAGCAGTTCTTC	CASSDILAGGDEQFF
TRBV5-1	NA	NA	TRBJ2-7	TGCGCCAGCAGCGGGTCAGGTCCCTACGAGCAGTACTTC	CASSGSGPYEQYF
TRBV7-2	NA	NA	TRBJ2-1	TGTGCCAGCAGCCCTGGACTCGGGGAATACAATGAGCAGTTCTTC	CASSPGLGEYNEQFF
TRBV7-2	NA	NA	TRBJ1-5	TGTGCCAGCAGCCGTTCGACAGTCGGTGAGCCCCAGCATTTT	CASSRSTVGEPQHF
TRBV4-3	once	NA	TRBJ2-3	TGCGCCAGCAGCTCCCCGCCCGGTGGTACGCAGTATTTT	CASSSPPGGTQYF
TRBV28	NA	NA	TRBJ2-7	TGTGCCAGCAGTTTATCCGGGTTCAACTACGAGCAGTACTTC	CASSLSGFNYEQYF
TRBV5-1	once	TRBD1	TRBJ2-5	TGCGCCAGCAGCGGGGACAGGGGCGAGACCCAGTACTTC	CASSGDRGETQYF
TRBV4-3	NA	NA	TRBJ1-5	TGCGCCAGCAGCCAAGATGGGGAGGGAGATCAGCCCCAGCATTTT	CASSQDGEGDQPQHF
TRBV25-1	NA	NA	TRBJ2-3	TGTGCCAGCAGTGAATTAACCGACTTCAGTACAGATACGCAGTATTTT	CASSELTDFSTDTQYF
TRBV9	NA	TRBD1	TRBJ1-2	TGTGCCAGCTCGGACAGGGCACGAGGCTACACCTTC	CASSDRARGYTF
TRBV29-1	NA	NA	TRBJ1-1	TGCAGCGTTGTGGCAGACTACACTGAAGCTTTCTTT	CSVVADYTEAFF
TRBV28	once	TRBD2	TRBJ2-4	TGTGCCAGCAGCATAGGGACTAGCGGAAAAAACATTCAGTACTTC	CASSIGTSGKNIQYF
TRBV4-1	NA	TRBD1	TRBJ2-1	TGCGCCAGCAGCCAAGTTTGGGACAGCCTTTACAATGAGCAGTTCTTC	CASSQVWDSLYNEQFF
TRBV5-8	NA	NA	TRBJ2-5	TGTGCCAGCAGCTTACAGGGAGAAGAGACCCAGTACTTC	CASSLQGEETQYF
TRBV9	NA	NA	TRBJ2-1	TGTGCCAGCGAGGGACGGCCGGAGGGTGAGCAGTTCTTC	CASEGRPEGEQFF
TRBV6-5	NA	NA	TRBJ1-1	TGTGCCAGCAGTTATTCCGGGTCCGCACCTGAAGCTTTCTTT	CASSYSGSAPEAFF
TRBV29-1	NA	TRBD1	TRBJ2-7	TGCAGCGTCCCTGGGACAGGGGTCGACGGTGGGTACGAGCAGTACTTC	CSVPGTGVDGGYEQYF
TRBV5-6	NA	NA	TRBJ1-6	TGTGCCAGCAGCTTTATTTCTAATTCACCCCTCCACTTT	CASSFISNSPLHF
TRBV14	NA	NA	TRBJ2-7	TGTGCCAGCAGCCAGGCACAGGGTGGGGGCGAGCAGTACTTC	CASSQAQGGGEQYF
TRBV27	NA	NA	TRBJ1-2	TGTGCCAGCAGTTTAGGGGGGTCCTATGGCTACACCTTC	CASSLGGSYGYTF
TRBV9	NA	TRBD2	TRBJ2-7	TGTGCCAGCAGCCCTACTAGCGGGGCAGACTACGAGCAGTACTTC	CASSPTSGADYEQYF
TRBV9	NA	TRBD1	TRBJ2-5	TGTGCCAGCAGCGCCCTCCCGGACAGGCAAGAAACCCAGTACTTC	CASSALPDRQETQYF
TRBV10-1	NA	TRBD2	TRBJ2-3	TGCGCCAGCAGTGAAGGCGCGGGAGGGGCAGATACGCAGTATTTT	CASSEGAGGADTQYF
TRBV4-3	NA	NA	TRBJ2-7	TGCGCCAGCAGCCAAGAGGAGGGCGGATCCTACGAGCAGTACTTC	CASSQEEGGSYEQYF
TRBV9	NA	NA	TRBJ2-7	TGTGCCAGCAGCGTAGAAGGGGGGGGGATCTACGAGCAGTACTTC	CASSVEGGGIYEQYF
TRBV5-4	NA	TRBD1	TRBJ1-1	TGTGCCAGCAGCTTGGGTGGGACAGGGAACACTGAAGCTTTCTTT	CASSLGGTGNTEAFF
TRBV9	NA	NA	TRBJ2-2	TGTGCCAGCAGCGGGGACTTTACCGGGGAGCTGTTTTTT	CASSGDFTGELFF
TRBV7-9	NA	TRBD1	TRBJ1-5	TGTGCCAGCAGCCCTGGACAGGGAGGGCTTTATAGCAATCAGCCCCAGCATTTT	CASSPGQGGLYSNQPQHF
TRBV6-1	NA	NA	TRBJ2-7	TGTGCCAGCAGCTTGACGGACTCCTACGAGCAGTACTTC	CASSLTDSYEQYF
TRBV10-3	NA	TRBD1	TRBJ1-2	TGTGCCATCAGTGAGTTGGCAGGGGGTGGCTACACCTTC	CAISELAGGGYTF
TRBV5-4	NA	NA	TRBJ2-7	TGTGCCAGCGGGAGGGGGATTCCCTACGAGCAGTACTTC	CASGRGIPYEQYF
TRBV27	NA	NA	TRBJ1-5	TGTGCCAGCAGAGAGGGTTATAGCAATCAGCCCCAGCATTTT	CASREGYSNQPQHF